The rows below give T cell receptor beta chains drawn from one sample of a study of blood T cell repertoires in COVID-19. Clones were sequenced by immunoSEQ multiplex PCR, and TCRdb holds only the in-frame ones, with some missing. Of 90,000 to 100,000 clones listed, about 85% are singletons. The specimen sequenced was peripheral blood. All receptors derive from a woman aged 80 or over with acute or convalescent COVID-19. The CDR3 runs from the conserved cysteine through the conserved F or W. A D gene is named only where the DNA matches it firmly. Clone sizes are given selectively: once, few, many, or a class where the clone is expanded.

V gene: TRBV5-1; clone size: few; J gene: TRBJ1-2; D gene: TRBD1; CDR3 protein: CASSLDFAGGKYYGYTF; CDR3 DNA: TGCGCCAGCAGCTTGGACTTTGCAGGGGGCAAGTACTATGGCTACACCTTC
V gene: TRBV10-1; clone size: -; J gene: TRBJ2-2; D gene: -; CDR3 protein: CASSPSRGNTGELFF; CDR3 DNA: TGCGCCAGCAGTCCTAGTAGGGGAAACACCGGGGAGCTGTTTTTT
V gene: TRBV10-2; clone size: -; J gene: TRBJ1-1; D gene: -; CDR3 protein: CASSEPGRVNTEAFF; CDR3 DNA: TGCGCCAGCAGTGAACCGGGCAGGGTGAACACTGAAGCTTTCTTT
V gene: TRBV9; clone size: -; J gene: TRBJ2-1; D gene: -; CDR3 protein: CASSVIGGAGNEQFF; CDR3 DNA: TGTGCCAGCAGCGTAATTGGCGGGGCAGGAAATGAGCAGTTCTTC
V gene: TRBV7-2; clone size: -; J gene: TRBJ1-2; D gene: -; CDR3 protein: CASSLEIGARYGYTF; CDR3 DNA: TGTGCCAGCAGCTTAGAAATAGGGGCAAGATATGGCTACACCTTC
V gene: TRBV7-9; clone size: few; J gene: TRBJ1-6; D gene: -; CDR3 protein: CASSHRGGTSYNSPLHF; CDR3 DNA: TGTGCCAGCAGCCACCGAGGAGGCACTAGCTATAATTCACCCCTCCACTTT
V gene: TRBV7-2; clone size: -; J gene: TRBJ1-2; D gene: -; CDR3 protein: CASSMAGVLEGYTF; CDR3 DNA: TGTGCCAGCAGCATGGCAGGGGTTTTAGAGGGCTACACCTTC
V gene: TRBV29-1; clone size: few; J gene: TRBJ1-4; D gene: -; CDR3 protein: CSVSTQGEKLFF; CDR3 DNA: TGCAGCGTCAGCACCCAGGGGGAAAAACTGTTTTTT
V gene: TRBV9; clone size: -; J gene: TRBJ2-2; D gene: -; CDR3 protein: CASSVAVTGELFF; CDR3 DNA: TGTGCCAGCAGCGTAGCGGTAACCGGGGAGCTGTTTTTT
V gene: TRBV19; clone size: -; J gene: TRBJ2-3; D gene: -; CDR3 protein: CASRATGTTSTDTQYF; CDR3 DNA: TGTGCCAGTAGAGCCACCGGGACAACTAGCACAGATACGCAGTATTTT
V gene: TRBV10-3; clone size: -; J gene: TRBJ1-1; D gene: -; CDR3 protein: CAISRGNTEAFF; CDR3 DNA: TGTGCCATCAGCAGGGGAAACACTGAAGCTTTCTTT
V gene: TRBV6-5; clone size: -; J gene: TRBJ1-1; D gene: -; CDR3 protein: CASTPRGGWEAFF; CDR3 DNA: TGTGCCAGCACCCCCCGGGGGGGATGGGAAGCTTTCTTT
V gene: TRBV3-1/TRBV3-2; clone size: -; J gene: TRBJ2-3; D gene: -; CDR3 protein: CASSQGPTSFHYLDTQYF; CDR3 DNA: TGTGCCAGCAGCCAAGGCCCCACTAGTTTTCACTATCTGGATACGCAGTATTTT
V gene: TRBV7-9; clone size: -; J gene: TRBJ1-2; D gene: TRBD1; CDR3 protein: CASSQKQGYYGYTF; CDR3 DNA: TGTGCCAGCAGCCAAAAACAGGGGTACTATGGCTACACCTTC
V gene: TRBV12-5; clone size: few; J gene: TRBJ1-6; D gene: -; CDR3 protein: CASAQGTFGSPLHF; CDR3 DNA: TGTGCTAGTGCCCAAGGGACTTTTGGTTCACCCCTCCACTTT
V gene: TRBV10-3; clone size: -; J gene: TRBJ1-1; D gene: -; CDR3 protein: CAISAKGQTNTEAFF; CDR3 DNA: TGTGCCATCAGTGCAAAGGGACAAACTAACACTGAAGCTTTCTTT
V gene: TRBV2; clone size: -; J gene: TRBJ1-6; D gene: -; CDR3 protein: CASAARIVNSPLHF; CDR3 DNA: TGTGCCAGCGCGGCAAGGATCGTCAATTCACCCCTCCACTTT
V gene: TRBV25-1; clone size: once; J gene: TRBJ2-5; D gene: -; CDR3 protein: CASSAPTGPETQYF; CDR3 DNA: TGTGCCAGCAGTGCTCCTACAGGTCCAGAGACCCAGTACTTC
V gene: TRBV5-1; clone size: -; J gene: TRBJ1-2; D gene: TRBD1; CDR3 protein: CASSPGQGRNLMSGYTF; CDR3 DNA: TGCGCCAGCAGCCCGGGACAGGGGAGGAACTTAATGAGCGGCTACACCTTC
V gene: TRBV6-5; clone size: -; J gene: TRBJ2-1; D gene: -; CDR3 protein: CASSYEAGGYNEQFF; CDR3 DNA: TGTGCCAGCAGTTACGAAGCGGGCGGATACAATGAGCAGTTCTTC
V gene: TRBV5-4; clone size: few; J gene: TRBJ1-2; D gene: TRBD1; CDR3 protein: CASSLGKVAQGGYGYTF; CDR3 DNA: TGTGCCAGCAGCTTGGGGAAGGTGGCCCAGGGGGGCTATGGCTACACCTTC
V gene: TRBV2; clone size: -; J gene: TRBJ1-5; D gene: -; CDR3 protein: CASTLGPGLRNQPQHF; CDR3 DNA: TGTGCCAGCACCCTCGGACCGGGATTACGCAATCAGCCCCAGCATTTT
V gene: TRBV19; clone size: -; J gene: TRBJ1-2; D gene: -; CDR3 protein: CASTLSGYGYTF; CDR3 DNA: TGTGCCAGTACCCTGTCAGGCTATGGCTACACCTTC
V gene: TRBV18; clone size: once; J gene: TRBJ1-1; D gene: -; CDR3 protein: CASSPPVGQGTTEAFF; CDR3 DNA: TGTGCCAGCTCACCACCGGTCGGCCAGGGGACCACTGAAGCTTTCTTT
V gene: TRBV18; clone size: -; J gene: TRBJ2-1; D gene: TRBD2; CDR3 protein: CASSRTSGSYNEQFF; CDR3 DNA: TGTGCCAGCTCGCGGACTAGCGGTTCCTACAATGAGCAGTTCTTC
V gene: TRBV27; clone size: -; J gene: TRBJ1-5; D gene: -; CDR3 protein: CASSQGNQPQHF; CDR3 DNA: TGTGCCAGCAGCCAGGGGAATCAGCCCCAGCATTTT
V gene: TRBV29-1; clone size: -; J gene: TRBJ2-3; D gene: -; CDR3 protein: CSVHQGDTQYF; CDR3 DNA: TGCAGCGTGCATCAGGGGGATACGCAGTATTTT
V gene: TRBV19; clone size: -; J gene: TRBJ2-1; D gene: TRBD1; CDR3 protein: CASSSLQGTWGEQFF; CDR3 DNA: TGTGCCAGTAGTTCCCTACAGGGGACATGGGGTGAGCAGTTCTTC
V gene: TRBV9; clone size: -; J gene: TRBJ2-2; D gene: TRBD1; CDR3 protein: CASSARDRVNTGELFF; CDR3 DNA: TGTGCCAGCAGCGCTCGTGACAGGGTGAACACCGGGGAGCTGTTTTTT
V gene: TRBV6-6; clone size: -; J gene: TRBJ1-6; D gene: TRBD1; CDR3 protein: CASSYRGQGNSPLHF; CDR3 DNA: TGTGCCAGCAGTTATAGGGGACAGGGTAATTCACCCCTCCACTTT
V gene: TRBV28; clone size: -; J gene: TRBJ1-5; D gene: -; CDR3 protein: CASSVGGARSNQPQHF; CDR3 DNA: TGTGCCAGCAGTGTAGGGGGGGCGAGAAGCAATCAGCCCCAGCATTTT
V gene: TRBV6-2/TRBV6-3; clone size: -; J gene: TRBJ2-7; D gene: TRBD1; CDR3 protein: CASSYSPPRQGWYEQYF; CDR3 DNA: TGTGCCAGCAGTTACTCTCCGCCAAGACAGGGGTGGTACGAGCAGTACTTC
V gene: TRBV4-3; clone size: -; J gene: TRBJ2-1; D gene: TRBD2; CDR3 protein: CASSQGWGGAGQGEQFF; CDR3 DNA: TGCGCCAGCAGCCAAGGATGGGGGGGAGCGGGGCAGGGTGAGCAGTTCTTC
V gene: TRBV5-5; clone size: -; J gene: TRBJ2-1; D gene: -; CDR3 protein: CASKDNLLEFF; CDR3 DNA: TGTGCCAGCAAAGACAACCTGTTGGAGTTCTTC
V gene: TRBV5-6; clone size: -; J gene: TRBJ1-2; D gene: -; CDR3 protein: CASSLGQINNYGYTF; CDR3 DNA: TGTGCCAGCAGCTTGGGGCAGATCAACAACTATGGCTACACCTTC
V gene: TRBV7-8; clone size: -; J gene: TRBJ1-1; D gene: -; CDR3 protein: CASSLDRGLLGTEAFF; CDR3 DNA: TGTGCCAGCAGCTTAGATCGGGGACTGTTGGGCACTGAAGCTTTCTTT
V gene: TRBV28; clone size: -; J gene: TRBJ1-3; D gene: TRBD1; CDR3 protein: CASSPGQARYYSGNTIYF; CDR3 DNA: TGTGCCAGCAGTCCGGGACAGGCCCGGTACTACTCTGGAAACACCATATATTTT
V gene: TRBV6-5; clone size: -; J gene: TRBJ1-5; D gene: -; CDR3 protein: CASKGQVNQPQHF; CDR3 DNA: TGTGCCAGCAAGGGGCAGGTGAATCAGCCCCAGCATTTT
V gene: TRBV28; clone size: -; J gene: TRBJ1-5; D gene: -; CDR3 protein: CASNPGGQPQHF; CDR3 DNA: TGTGCCAGCAACCCCGGGGGGCAGCCCCAGCATTTT
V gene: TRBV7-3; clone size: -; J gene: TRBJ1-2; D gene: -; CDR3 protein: CASSPRASYGYTF; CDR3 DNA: TGTGCCAGCAGCCCCAGGGCGAGCTATGGCTACACCTTC
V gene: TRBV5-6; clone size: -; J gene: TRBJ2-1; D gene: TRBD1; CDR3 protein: CASSTGTGGLYNEQFF; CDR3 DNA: TGTGCCAGCAGCACGGGGACAGGGGGGCTTTACAATGAGCAGTTCTTC
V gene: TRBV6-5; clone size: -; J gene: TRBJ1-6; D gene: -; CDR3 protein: CASRMDQGYNSPLHF; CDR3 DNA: TGTGCCAGCAGGATGGACCAGGGCTATAATTCACCCCTCCACTTT
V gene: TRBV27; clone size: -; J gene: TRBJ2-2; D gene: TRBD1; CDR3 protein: CASSLRGQGTTGELFF; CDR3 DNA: TGTGCCAGCAGTTTAAGGGGACAGGGTACCACCGGGGAGCTGTTTTTT
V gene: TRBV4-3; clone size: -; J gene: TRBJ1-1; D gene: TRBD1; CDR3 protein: CASSQETGRVTEAFF; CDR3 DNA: TGCGCCAGCAGCCAAGAGACAGGGCGGGTCACTGAAGCTTTCTTT
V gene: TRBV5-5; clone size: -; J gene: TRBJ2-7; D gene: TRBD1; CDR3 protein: CASSLGTGRAEQYF; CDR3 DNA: TGTGCCAGCAGCTTGGGGACAGGGCGGGCCGAGCAGTACTTC
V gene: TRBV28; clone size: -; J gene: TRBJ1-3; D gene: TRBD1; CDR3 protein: CASSKGGQAPSGNTIYF; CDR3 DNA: TGTGCCAGCAGTAAGGGGGGACAGGCCCCCTCTGGAAACACCATATATTTT
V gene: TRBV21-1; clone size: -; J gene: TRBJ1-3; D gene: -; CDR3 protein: CASSKVGGHSGNTIYF; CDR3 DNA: TGTGCCAGCAGCAAAGTTGGAGGTCACTCTGGAAACACCATATATTTT
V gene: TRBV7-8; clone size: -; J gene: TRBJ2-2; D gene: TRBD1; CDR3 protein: CASSLQGATGELFF; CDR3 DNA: TGTGCCAGCAGCTTACAGGGGGCTACCGGGGAGCTGTTTTTT
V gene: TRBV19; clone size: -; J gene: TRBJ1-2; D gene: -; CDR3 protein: CATTLGEGQTFGYTF; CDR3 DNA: TGTGCCACTACGCTGGGGGAGGGACAAACGTTCGGCTACACCTTC
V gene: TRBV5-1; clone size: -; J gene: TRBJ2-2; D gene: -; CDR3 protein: CASSLETQKVGELFF; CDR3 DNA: TGCGCCAGCAGCTTGGAGACACAGAAGGTCGGGGAGCTGTTTTTT
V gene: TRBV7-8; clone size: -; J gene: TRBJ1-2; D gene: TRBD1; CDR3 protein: CASSFDGQGTYGYTF; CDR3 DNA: TGTGCCAGCAGCTTCGACGGACAGGGGACCTATGGCTACACCTTC
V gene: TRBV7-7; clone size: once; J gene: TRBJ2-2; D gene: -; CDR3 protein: CASSHRRDFGELFF; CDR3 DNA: TGTGCCAGCAGCCACAGGAGAGATTTCGGGGAGCTGTTTTTT
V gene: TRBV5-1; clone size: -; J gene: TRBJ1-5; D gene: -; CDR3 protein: CASSAPGQSGELKDQPQHF; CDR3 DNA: TGCGCCAGCAGCGCTCCCGGCCAGTCGGGGGAACTCAAAGATCAGCCCCAGCATTTT
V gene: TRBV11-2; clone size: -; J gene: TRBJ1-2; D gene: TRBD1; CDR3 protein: CASSPLRDSYGYTF; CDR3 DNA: TGTGCCAGCAGCCCTCTCCGGGACAGCTATGGCTACACCTTC
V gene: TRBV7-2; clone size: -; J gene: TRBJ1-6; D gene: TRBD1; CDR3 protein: CASSSRQGVSPLHF; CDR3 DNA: TGTGCCAGCAGCTCTCGACAGGGGGTCTCACCCCTCCACTTT
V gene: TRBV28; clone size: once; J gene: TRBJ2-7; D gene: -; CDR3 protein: CASRRDTFSYEQYF; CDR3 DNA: TGTGCCAGCCGCCGGGACACTTTCTCCTACGAGCAGTACTTC
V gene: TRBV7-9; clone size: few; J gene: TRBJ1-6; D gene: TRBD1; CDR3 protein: CASSLGTGGGGSRSPLHF; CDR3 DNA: TGTGCCAGCAGCTTGGGGACAGGGGGCGGAGGGTCAAGATCACCCCTCCACTTT
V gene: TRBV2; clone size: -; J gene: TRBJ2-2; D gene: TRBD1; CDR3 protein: CASTWDRGTGELFF; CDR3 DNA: TGTGCCAGCACATGGGACAGGGGCACCGGGGAGCTGTTTTTT
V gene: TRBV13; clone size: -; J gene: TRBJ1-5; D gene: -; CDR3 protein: CASSFRGGNQPQHF; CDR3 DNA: TGTGCCAGCAGCTTCAGGGGCGGCAATCAGCCCCAGCATTTT
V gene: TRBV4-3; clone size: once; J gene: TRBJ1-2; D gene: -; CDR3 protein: CASSPSGTGRHYGYTF; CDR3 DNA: TGCGCCAGCAGCCCATCGGGCACAGGGCGGCATTATGGCTACACCTTC